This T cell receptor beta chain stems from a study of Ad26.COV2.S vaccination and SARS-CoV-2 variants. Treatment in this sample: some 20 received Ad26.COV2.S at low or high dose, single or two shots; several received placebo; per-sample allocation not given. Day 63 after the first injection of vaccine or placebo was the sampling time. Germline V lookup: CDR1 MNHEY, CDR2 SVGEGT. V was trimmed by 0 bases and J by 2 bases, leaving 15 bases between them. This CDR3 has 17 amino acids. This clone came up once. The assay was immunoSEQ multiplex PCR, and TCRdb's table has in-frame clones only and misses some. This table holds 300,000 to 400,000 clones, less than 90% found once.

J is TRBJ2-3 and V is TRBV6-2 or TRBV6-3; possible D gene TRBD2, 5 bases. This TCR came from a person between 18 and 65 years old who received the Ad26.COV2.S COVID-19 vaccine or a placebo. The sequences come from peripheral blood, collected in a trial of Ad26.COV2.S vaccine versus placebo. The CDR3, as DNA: TGTGCCAGCAGTTACTCGCATCGCCCGGGAAACACAGATACGCAGTATTTT. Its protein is CASSYSHRPGNTDTQYF.